The 9 T cell receptor beta chains given below trace back to one sample, sequenced in a study of blood T cell repertoires in COVID-19. Measured with immunoSEQ multiplex PCR; TCRdb has only the in-frame clones, and not every one. The sample lists more than 90,000 clones, 80% to 85% seen once, with 7.9% in the top ten. Input material: peripheral blood. The receptors shown here come from a man between 65 and 80 years old with acute or convalescent COVID-19.

The genes are TRBV5-1 and TRBJ2-6; 8 bases align to TRBD1. Trimming removed 4 bases from V and 2 bases from J; junction bases left unmatched: 5. Germline V CDR1 and CDR2: SGHRS, YFSETQ. CDR3 length: 16 residues. For the CDR3, the DNA is TGCGCCAGCAGCCCCCAGGGGGCCACTGGGGCCAACGTCCTGACTTTC. It yields the protein CASSPQGATGANVLTF.

CDR3 nucleotides: TGTGCCAGTAGCACACTAGCTCTTGAGCAGTTCTTC. Translated, it gives CASSTLALEQFF. The rearrangement uses TRBV19 and TRBJ2-1, with D tentatively TRBD2 (6 bases). V shed 6 bases and J shed 9 bases, with 12 bases lying between them. CDR3 length: 12 residues. Germline V gene sequence: CDR1 LNHDA, CDR2 SQIVND (reference sequence).

This chain links TRBV2 with TRBJ2-2, with 7 positions matching TRBD1. CDR1 is SNHLY, CDR2 FYNNEI, per germline. The CDR3 totals 16 residues. V trimming: 3 bases; J trimming: 1 base; junction bases outside the gene matches: 5. CDR3 nucleotide sequence: TGTGCCAGCAGTGATTCCGGGACAGTGAACACCGGGGAGCTGTTTTTT. This translates into CASSDSGTVNTGELFF.

The J gene is TRBJ1-4, the V gene TRBV29-1; D perhaps matches TRBD1 (6 bases). The V gene lost 7 bases and the J gene lost 4 bases, with 13 bases spanning the gap. The germline V gene encodes CDR1 SQVTM and CDR2 ANQGSEA. This CDR3 is 13 amino acids long. CDR3 coding DNA: TGCAGCGGCGGACAGCGACTTAATGAAAAACTGTTTTTT. This encodes CSGGQRLNEKLFF.

V usage is TRBV10-2 and J usage is TRBJ1-1, with a weak D call TRBD1 (5 bases). V was clipped by 5 bases and J by 1 base, with 14 bases between them. The CDR3 is 15 amino acids. Germline lookup yields CDR1 WSHSY and CDR2 SAAADI. DNA for the CDR3: TGCGCCAGCAGTAAGACGGATACAGGGAACACTGAAGCTTTCTTT. Protein product: CASSKTDTGNTEAFF.

The chain employs TRBV9 and TRBJ2-2; 8 bases are shared with TRBD1. Trimming cost V 2 bases and J 1 base; bases outside gene matches: 4. The CDR3 covers 16 residues. The germline gives CDR1 SGDLS, CDR2 YYNGEE. CDR3 amino acids: CASSVLGTGNTGELFF. The CDR3 nucleotides are TGTGCCAGCAGCGTCCTGGGGACAGGGAACACCGGGGAGCTGTTTTTT.

The chain has TRBV28 and TRBJ1-5; weak D call: TRBD1 (6 bases). The germline V gene has CDR1 MDHEN and CDR2 SYDVKM. This CDR3 comprises 14 residues. Trimming took 10 bases from V and 1 from J, leaving 14 bases between them. The DNA for the CDR3 is TGTGCCACCGAGACAGGCTCCAGCAATCAGCCCCAGCATTTT. It codes for CATETGSSNQPQHF. The whole variable domain, filled in from reference TRBV28 and TRBJ1-5, reads DVKVTQSSRYLVKRTGEKVFLECVQDMDHENMFWYRQDPGLGLRLIYFSYDVKMKEKGDIPEGYSVSREKKERFSLILESASTNQTSMYLCATETGSSNQPQHFGDGTRLSIL.

J is TRBJ1-3 and V is TRBV7-8; 8 nucleotides line up with TRBD1. The CDR3 sequence is 13 residues long. Germline assignment: CDR1 SGHVS and CDR2 FQNEAQ. The J segment lost 5 bases and the V segment lost 8 bases, leaving 5 bases of the junction unmatched. This chain's CDR3 is CASGTGSRNTIYF. CDR3 sequence (DNA): TGTGCCAGCGGGACAGGTTCTAGAAACACCATATATTTT.

The CDR3 reads CASSPRPTGELFF. The CDR3 DNA is TGTGCCAGCAGCCCTAGACCCACCGGGGAGCTGTTTTTT. The rearrangement uses TRBV7-3 and TRBJ2-2, with D uncertain. CDR1 is SGHTA and CDR2 is FQGTGA in the germline V gene. Trimming shortened V by 5 bases and J by 4 bases, and 8 bases separated the two germline ends. This CDR3 has 13 amino acids. The full variable domain, its missing parts supplied by reference TRBV7-3 and TRBJ2-2, is GAGVSQTPSNKVTEKGKYVELRCDPISGHTALYWYRQSLGQGPEFLIYFQGTGAADDSGLPNDRFFAVRPEGSVSTLKIQRTERGDSAVYLCASSPRPTGELFFGEGSRLTVL.